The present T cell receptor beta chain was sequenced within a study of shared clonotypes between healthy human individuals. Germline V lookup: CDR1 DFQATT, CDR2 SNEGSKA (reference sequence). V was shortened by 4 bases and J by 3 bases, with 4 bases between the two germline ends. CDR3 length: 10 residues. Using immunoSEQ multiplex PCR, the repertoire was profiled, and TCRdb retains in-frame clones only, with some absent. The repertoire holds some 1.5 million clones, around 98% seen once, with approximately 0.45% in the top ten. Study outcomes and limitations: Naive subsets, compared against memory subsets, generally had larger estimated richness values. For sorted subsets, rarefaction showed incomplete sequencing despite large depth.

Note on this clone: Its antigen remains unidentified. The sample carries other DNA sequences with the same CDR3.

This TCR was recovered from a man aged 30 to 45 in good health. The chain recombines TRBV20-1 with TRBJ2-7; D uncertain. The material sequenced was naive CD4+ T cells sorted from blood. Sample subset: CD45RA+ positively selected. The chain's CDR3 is CSAKDYEQYF. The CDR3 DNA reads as TGCAGTGCTAAGGACTACGAGCAGTACTTC.